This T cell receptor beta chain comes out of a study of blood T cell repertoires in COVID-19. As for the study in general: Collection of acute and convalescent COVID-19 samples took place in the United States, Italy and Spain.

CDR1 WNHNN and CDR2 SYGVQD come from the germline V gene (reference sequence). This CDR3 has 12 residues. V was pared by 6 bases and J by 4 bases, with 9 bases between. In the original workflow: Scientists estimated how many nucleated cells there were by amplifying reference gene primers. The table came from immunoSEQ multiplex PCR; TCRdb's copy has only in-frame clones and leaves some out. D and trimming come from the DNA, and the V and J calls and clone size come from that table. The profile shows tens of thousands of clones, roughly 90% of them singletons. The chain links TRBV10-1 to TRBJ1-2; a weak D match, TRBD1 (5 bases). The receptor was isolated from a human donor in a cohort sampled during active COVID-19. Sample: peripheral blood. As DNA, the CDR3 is TGCGCCAGCAGACAGGAGTTCTATGGCTACACCTTC. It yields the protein CASRQEFYGYTF.